This entry lists 30 T cell receptor beta chains sequenced from one sample in a study of blood T cell repertoires in COVID-19. Generated by immunoSEQ multiplex PCR, the TCRdb table keeps only in-frame clones and is missing some. The table has approximately 150,000 clones, around 83% seen once. The sequenced material came from peripheral blood. These receptors were obtained from a woman in her 70s who had recovered from COVID-19.

V and J are TRBV7-2 and TRBJ2-2, with 9 bases fitting TRBD2. This CDR3 has 15 amino acids. CDR1 is SGHTA and CDR2 is FQGNSA in the germline V gene. V was pared by 5 bases and J by 7 bases, with 8 bases of the junction left unmatched. The CDR3 DNA reads as TGTGCCAGCAGCCCTAGCGGGACCCTCTTCGGGGAGCTGTTTTTT. Amino acids: CASSPSGTLFGELFF.

The V and J genes are TRBV7-3 and TRBJ2-3, with 7 positions matching TRBD2. Germline loops: CDR1 SGHTA, CDR2 FQGTGA. The junction had 8 bases not matched to a gene; V was cut back by 1 base and J by 4 bases. There are 16 residues in the CDR3. The CDR3 protein is CASSLNGGSLADTQYF. The CDR3 coding sequence is TGTGCCAGCAGCTTAAACGGCGGGAGTCTGGCAGATACGCAGTATTTT.

The chain carries TRBV18 and TRBJ2-7; D not certain. V lost 2 bases, J lost 0 bases, and 5 bases lay in between. Germline V gene lookup returns CDR1 KGHSH and CDR2 LQKENI. The CDR3 consists of 13 residues. The CDR3 sequence is CASSPGPSYEQYF. The CDR3 region has the DNA TGTGCCAGCTCACCAGGCCCCTCCTACGAGCAGTACTTC.

The CDR3 DNA is TGCGCCAGCGCCGCGGGGGAGGAGACCGGTGAAGCTTTCTTT. It yields the protein CASAAGEETGEAFF. The chain has TRBV4-1 and TRBJ1-1; D possibly corresponds to TRBD1 (5 bases). The CDR3 runs to 14 residues. The ends were cut back, 8 bases at V and 7 bases at J, with 20 bases in the middle. The V gene's germline CDR1 is MGHRA and CDR2 YSYEKL.

This clone has just a few counts. J is TRBJ2-5 and V is TRBV19, with TRBD1 as a possible D gene (6 bases). Trimming pared 5 bases from V and 3 bases from J, leaving 16 bases between. Germline CDR1 reads LNHDA; CDR2 reads SQIVND (reference sequence). The length of the CDR3 is 15 residues. The CDR3 coding sequence is TGTGCCAGTAGTTACAGGGCTGGGGTGAAAGAGACCCAGTACTTC. Its translation: CASSYRAGVKETQYF.

The chain couples TRBV18 to TRBJ1-2; TRBD1 agrees at 10 bases. CDR3 length: 18 amino acids. The trim removed 2 bases at V and 4 bases at J, leaving 13 bases unmatched. The germline CDR1 and CDR2 sequences are KGHSH and LQKENI. The CDR3 region has the DNA TGTGCCAGCTCACCAGGGTTTGGGGACAGGGGTACACCCTATGGCTACACCTTC. Translating gives CASSPGFGDRGTPYGYTF.

The chain employs TRBV2 and TRBJ2-7; D uncertain. This CDR3 spans 14 amino acids. Germline lookup yields CDR1 SNHLY and CDR2 FYNNEI. Trimming took 1 base from V and 3 from J, leaving 10 bases between them. The CDR3 DNA follows: TGTGCCAGCAGTGAAGGGCCAGGCCACTACGAGCAGTACTTC. Its protein product is CASSEGPGHYEQYF.

This sequence joins TRBV14 and TRBJ2-2; TRBD1 matches at 8 bases. The CDR3 contains 15 residues. The trim removed 3 bases at V and 8 bases at J, leaving 8 bases unmatched. Per germline, CDR1 SGHDN and CDR2 FVKESK. The CDR3 bases are TGTGCCAGCAGCCACCCCTGGCAGGGGGCGGGGGAGCTGTTTTTT. Translation gives CASSHPWQGAGELFF. Filled out from reference TRBV14 and TRBJ2-2, the complete variable domain reads EAGVTQFPSHSVIEKGQTVTLRCDPISGHDNLYWYRRVMGKEIKFLLHFVKESKQDESGMPNNRFLAERTGGTYSTLKVQPAELEDSGVYFCASSHPWQGAGELFFGEGSRLTVL.

This chain joins TRBV5-4 and TRBJ2-1, with TRBD2 identical over 11 bases. The germline CDR1 and CDR2 sequences are SGHNT and YYREEE (reference sequence). The V segment lost 4 bases and the J segment 5 bases; nucleotides outside the gene matches: 8. CDR3 length equals 16 residues. The CDR3 nucleotides are TGTGCCAGCAGCCCGGGGGGGACTAGCGGCCACAATGAGCAGTTCTTC. Protein: CASSPGGTSGHNEQFF.

The V call is TRBV6-2 or TRBV6-3, the J call TRBJ2-1; 11 bases align to TRBD2. The V and J ends lost 0 bases and 5 bases, in that order; junction bases with no gene match: 9. CDR1 and CDR2 (germline): MNHEY, SVGEGT. There are 18 residues in the CDR3. The CDR3 nucleotides read TGTGCCAGCAGTTACTCACTGGCTAGCGGGGGGACAGACAATGAGCAGTTCTTC. Protein product: CASSYSLASGGTDNEQFF.

The chain has TRBV5-1 and TRBJ2-5; TRBD2 agrees at 12 bases. The CDR3 covers 17 residues. Germline lookup yields CDR1 SGHRS and CDR2 YFSETQ. Losses at the gene ends were 6 bases for V and 5 bases for J; bases not matched to a gene: 14. CDR3 sequence: CASTVGASGRAGETQYF. In DNA, the CDR3 is TGCGCCAGCACCGTTGGGGCTAGCGGGAGGGCCGGGGAGACCCAGTACTTC.

V and J are TRBV19 and TRBJ1-2; perhaps TRBD1 as D (5 bases). Germline CDR1 LNHDA, CDR2 SQIVND (reference sequence). The CDR3 covers 16 residues. V shed 7 bases and J shed 2 bases, with 20 bases lying between them. CDR3 bases: TGTGCCAGTACCTCCCCGCGACAGTTTTTGAACTATGGCTACACCTTC. Translation: CASTSPRQFLNYGYTF.

This chain links TRBV10-3 with TRBJ1-1; no definite D call. This CDR3 comprises 13 residues. Germline V gene sequence: CDR1 ENHRY, CDR2 SYGVKD. V lost 10 bases, J lost 1 base, and 13 bases lay in between. CDR3 nucleotide sequence: TGTGCCACCGACTCCCCGGGGAACACTGAAGCTTTCTTT. This codes for CATDSPGNTEAFF.

The genes are TRBV6-5 and TRBJ2-1; possibly TRBD2 for D (6 bases). The V end was cut by 6 bases, the J end by 8 bases, with 20 bases between. Germline V gene sequence: CDR1 MNHEY, CDR2 SVGAGI. CDR3 length: 15 residues. CDR3 sequence reads: CASSPGWAGRDEQFF. Written as DNA, the CDR3 is TGTGCCAGCAGCCCCGGCTGGGCGGGGCGGGATGAGCAGTTCTTC.

The rearrangement links TRBV3-1 (or the pseudogene TRBV3-2) to TRBJ1-1; possible D gene TRBD1, 6 bases. V was trimmed by 0 bases and J by 4 bases, leaving 21 bases between them. Looked up from germline, CDR1 is LGHDT and CDR2 is YNNKEL (reference sequence). The CDR3 covers 18 residues. The CDR3 DNA reads TGTGCCAGCAGCCAAGAGTCGGGGAGACGGGGGGCCGGCACTGAAGCTTTCTTT. This encodes CASSQESGRRGAGTEAFF.

The rearrangement links TRBV3-1 (or the pseudogene TRBV3-2) to TRBJ1-2, with D hard to call. The CDR3 is 14 amino acids. V was pared by 3 bases and J by 1 base, with 9 bases between. CDR1 and CDR2 from the germline V gene are LGHDT and YNNKEL (reference sequence). The DNA for the CDR3 is TGTGCCAGCAGCCAGCGTGGCGGTAACTATGGCTACACCTTC. Translated, it gives CASSQRGGNYGYTF.

The chain employs TRBV28 and TRBJ2-1; 7 nucleotides line up with TRBD1. The V and J ends lost 7 bases and 5 bases, in that order; junction bases with no gene match: 14. This CDR3 region has 16 residues. Germline assignment: CDR1 MDHEN and CDR2 SYDVKM. DNA for the CDR3: TGTGCCAGCACCCAAATCCGGGACAGACCACACAATGAGCAGTTCTTC. The encoded protein is CASTQIRDRPHNEQFF.

The chain recombines TRBV28 with TRBJ2-3; 14 positions agree with TRBD2. CDR1 and CDR2 from the germline V gene are MDHEN and SYDVKM. The CDR3 is 14 amino acids. V was pared by 9 bases and J by 4 bases, with 3 bases of the junction left unmatched. In DNA, the CDR3 is TGTGCCAGACTGACTAGCGGGAGGGCAGATACGCAGTATTTT. This codes for CARLTSGRADTQYF. Based on the CDR3 plus reference TRBV28 and TRBJ2-3, the full variable domain is DVKVTQSSRYLVKRTGEKVFLECVQDMDHENMFWYRQDPGLGLRLIYFSYDVKMKEKGDIPEGYSVSREKKERFSLILESASTNQTSMYLCARLTSGRADTQYFGPGTRLTVL.

The chain employs TRBV29-1 and TRBJ2-1; TRBD1 matches 12 bases. The CDR3 has 14 residues. V trimming: 7 bases; J trimming: 4 bases; junction bases outside the gene matches: 5. Germline CDR1 SQVTM, CDR2 ANQGSEA. CDR3 in amino acids: CSAWGQGAYNEQFF. The CDR3 DNA reads as TGCAGCGCCTGGGGACAGGGGGCTTACAATGAGCAGTTCTTC.

V is TRBV7-2 and J is TRBJ2-1; the match to TRBD2 covers 7 bases. V shed 4 bases, J shed 4 bases, and the junction held 7 bases outside the gene matches. The CDR3 length is 15 residues. Germline V lookup: CDR1 SGHTA, CDR2 FQGNSA. DNA of the CDR3: TGTGCCAGCAGCTCCACTCGGGGGGAATACAATGAGCAGTTCTTC. Protein: CASSSTRGEYNEQFF.

The rearrangement joins TRBV20-1 to TRBJ1-1, with 10 bases that match TRBD1. The ends lost 3 bases at V and 1 base at J; junction bases unmatched: 11. CDR1 is DFQATT, CDR2 SNEGSKA, per germline (reference sequence). The CDR3 has 17 amino acids. This CDR3 is CSASEDRGRFGNTEAFF. CDR3 coding DNA: TGCAGTGCTAGTGAGGACAGGGGGAGGTTCGGGAACACTGAAGCTTTCTTT.

In its sample, this clone was seen a few times. The J gene is TRBJ2-5, the V gene TRBV29-1; 7 nucleotides match TRBD2. The germline CDR1 and CDR2 sequences are SQVTM and ANQGSEA. The CDR3 has 13 residues. The ends lost 7 bases at V and 3 bases at J; junction bases unmatched: 8. The CDR3 nucleotides are TGCAGCGCCCTCGGGAGCGGGGAAGAGACCCAGTACTTC. It yields the protein CSALGSGEETQYF.

The rearrangement links TRBV7-2 to TRBJ1-2, with D perhaps TRBD1 (5 bases). The germline gives CDR1 SGHTA, CDR2 FQGNSA. With 3 bases removed from V and 0 bases from J, the gap between germline ends came to 11 bases. The length of the CDR3 is 15 residues. The CDR3 bases are TGTGCCAGCAGCTTGTCCCCGACAGCTAACTATGGCTACACCTTC. Translating gives CASSLSPTANYGYTF.

This clone was observed a single time. The V and J genes are TRBV19 and TRBJ1-2; D uncertain. Germline CDR1 LNHDA, CDR2 SQIVND (reference sequence). The CDR3 is 16 amino acids. The ends were cut back, 4 bases at V and 6 bases at J, with 21 bases in the middle. CDR3 sequence: CASSRPSRSRADGYTF. CDR3 DNA: TGTGCCAGTAGTAGGCCTAGTCGGTCGCGGGCCGATGGCTACACCTTC.

V and J are TRBV28 and TRBJ2-4; perhaps TRBD2 as D (6 bases). CDR1 and CDR2 from the germline V gene are MDHEN and SYDVKM. The V end was cut by 6 bases, the J end by 7 bases, with 7 bases between. This CDR3 comprises 11 residues. CDR3 DNA: TGTGCCAGCAGGGAGGGGAACATTCAGTACTTC. This codes for CASREGNIQYF.

V and J are TRBV6-5 and TRBJ1-5, with 8 bases aligning to TRBD1. Trimming took 8 bases from V and 5 from J; bases not matched to a gene: 8. Germline V gene data show CDR1 as MNHEY and CDR2 as SVGAGI. There are 14 residues in the CDR3. For the CDR3, the DNA is TGTGCCAGCGCAACAGGACAGGGCGATCAGCCCCAGCATTTT. This codes for CASATGQGDQPQHF.

This rearrangement joins TRBV30 to TRBJ2-1; TRBD2 matches at 9 bases. Germline V lookup: CDR1 GTSNPN, CDR2 SVGIG (reference sequence). V lost 4 bases, J lost 8 bases, and 6 bases stayed unmatched. The CDR3 length is 13 residues. The CDR3 here is CAWNLGLADEQFF. CDR3 bases: TGTGCCTGGAACCTGGGACTAGCCGATGAGCAGTTCTTC.

The genes are TRBV5-1 and TRBJ1-2; D is unclear. The CDR3 spans 14 residues. Germline loops: CDR1 SGHRS, CDR2 YFSETQ. V gave up 7 bases and J gave up 0 bases, with 13 bases separating them. The CDR3 DNA reads as TGCGCCAGCGGGCTTGACACTCCTAACTATGGCTACACCTTC. Its protein product is CASGLDTPNYGYTF.

The rearrangement uses TRBV29-1 and TRBJ1-6, with 8 bases identical to TRBD1. The J segment lost 10 bases and the V segment lost 5 bases, leaving 7 bases of the junction unmatched. CDR1 and CDR2 from the germline V gene are SQVTM and ANQGSEA. CDR3 length: 13 residues. CDR3 in DNA: TGCAGCGTTTCCGGACAGGGCGGGTCACCCCTCCACTTT. Its protein product is CSVSGQGGSPLHF.

The rearrangement uses TRBV25-1 and TRBJ2-1; TRBD1 matches at 9 bases. J was trimmed by 9 bases and V by 6 bases; bases with no gene match: 6. The germline gives CDR1 MGHDK, CDR2 SYGVNS. The CDR3 consists of 13 residues. This CDR3 is CASRTGQGIEQFF. DNA for the CDR3: TGTGCCAGCAGGACCGGACAGGGGATTGAGCAGTTCTTC.